This T cell receptor (beta chain) was sequenced for a study of T cells in Graves' hyperthyroidism and ophthalmopathy (dated by TCRdb to about 2019). Looking at the study overall: Peripheral blood was collected at initial diagnosis, before any treatment. To identify TCR V-J signatures that set the groups apart, the researchers used a discovery cohort of 100 patients, made up of 40 to 45 with Graves' ophthalmopathy and 57 with stable Graves' hyperthyroidism. Whether ophthalmopathy could be predicted prospectively was tested in an independent validation cohort made up of 18 to 20 hyperthyroidism patients plus 17 patients who later progressed to ophthalmopathy. The 100 discovery patients were randomly split 7:3 into training and test sets. Thyroid tissue and blood T-cell repertoires from six Graves' hyperthyroidism patients were also compared in the study. Following sampling, methimazole starting at 30 mg daily was given to hyperthyroidism patients, and high-dose intravenous methylprednisolone was given to ophthalmopathy patients. The paper reports TCR Vbeta CDR3 sequencing of 135 peripheral blood samples: 40 to 45 ophthalmopathy, under 80 hyperthyroidism and around 17 progressor patients.

With respect to this clonotype: Its binding antigen is unknown. The record has no base qualities; no much larger clone is one base away.

Graves' hyperthyroidism was defined as stable when no progression to ophthalmopathy occurred over 18 months of follow-up. Hyperthyroidism patients were aged 18 to 65 years and newly diagnosed, with disease duration of less than 2 months. Patients with uncontrolled infections, other autoimmune diseases, pregnancy or lactation were excluded. Diagnoses were based on clinical symptoms, serum thyroxine and TRAb, thyroid ultrasound and orbital computed tomography. PBMCs were isolated from about 10 ml of fresh peripheral blood by Ficoll-Paque density gradient centrifugation. Trizol reagent was used to extract total RNA, and RNA quality was then checked on an Agilent 2100 Bioanalyzer. From a lookup of the germline V gene, CDR1 and CDR2 are SNHLY and FYNNEI. Inclusive of the bounding cysteine and phenylalanine, the CDR3 is 11 residues long. Only the CDR3 DNA stays, 33 bases, in frame from base 1. The junction shows trimming of 2 bases on V and 9 bases on J, plus 5 bases between the germline ends.

The TCR beta CDR3 regions were amplified from the RNA transcripts. The first round of RT-PCR for the TCR CDR3 was performed with the HTBI primer set and the Qiagen OneStep RT-PCR kit. Libraries were constructed in a second round of multiplex PCR, after which size selection and purification were carried out. Paired-end sequencing of the libraries was performed with 100 bp reads on an Illumina HiSeq2000. The authors' pipeline ran thus. SOAPnuke was used to process the raw data, removing reads that contained adapters or uncalled bases, had a mean Phred below 15, or lacked an exact match to the constant primer or identifier. COPE v1.2.5 was used to merge high-quality paired reads, and clonotypes were defined as unique nucleotide sequences. Clonotypes were aligned to IMGT TRBV, TRBD and TRBJ reference segments using MiTCR v1.1. The analysis included only V-J combinations with a frequency above 0.0001, which together covered about 99% of the repertoires. A TCS score was defined as the ratio between F50 (clonal expansion) and ExV (chaos), using BLOSUM62-based TCRdist between CDR3 peptides within each V-J. Welch's t-statistics and random forest reduced roughly 500 V-J features to roughly 13, which were used in a naive Bayes classifier (R e1071). TCRdb trimmed public reads at Q25 via fastp, called clones via MiXCR and kept in-frame beta chains. Records with the same CDR3 protein are collapsed into one entry carrying the most frequent genes and DNA. TCRdb assigned the V and J calls; the authors' analysis was not used. This sample comprises about 210,000 distinct CDR3 sequences, about 15% of them detected only once. The top ten constitute around 52% of the sample.

Broader findings and caveats from the paper: Sample size was not statistically predetermined, and blinding of investigators to group allocation was not performed. In validation, progression to ophthalmopathy was predicted by the model with roughly 69% sensitivity and roughly 76% specificity, a median of about 6.8 months before onset. A model built on a 13 V-J signature distinguished ophthalmopathy from stable hyperthyroidism, reaching around 90% sensitivity and around 81% specificity in cross-validation and 80%/75% in testing. Most expanded thyroid clonotypes (frequency above 0.001) were also detected in blood, a finding suggesting that blood repertoires may reflect thyroid immune responses.

The clonotype comes from a man in his fifties or sixties with Graves' hyperthyroidism. Sequenced sample: blood. The sequence is built from TRBV2 and TRBJ2-1, with the D segment identity uncertain. The nucleotides are TGTGCCAGCAGTGAATGGAGTGAGCAGTTCTTC. It specifies CASSEWSEQFF.